Listed here are 2 T cell receptor beta chains from one sample, sequenced in a study of CD8+CD57+ T cells in acquired aplastic anemia. Sequencing was done on patients that had shown CD8+CD57+ cell expansion by flow cytometry. It was genomic DNA that served as the template for profiling TCR beta VDJ and CDR3. TCRdb itself ran the reads through MiXCR, one entry per CDR3 protein. The sample contains roughly 280,000 distinct CDR3 sequences, 56% of which appear only once. Sequenced: sorted CD4+, CD8+, or CD8+CD57+ T cells (not recorded which) from PBMCs. All receptors derive from a human donor with aplastic anemia.

This clonotype was seen repeatedly, ten times or more. V is TRBV6-2 or TRBV6-3 and J is TRBJ1-5, with D perhaps matching TRBD1 (5 bases). V lost 3 bases, J lost 7 bases, and 10 bases lay in between. The CDR3 runs 13 residues. The germline V gene has CDR1 MNHEY and CDR2 SVGEGT. Written as DNA, the CDR3 is TGTGCCAGCAGTTATGGGGCCAGCCAGCCCCAGCATTTT. Protein: CASSYGASQPQHF.

The chain combines TRBV7-9 with TRBJ2-7; D might be TRBD1 (6 bases). The CDR3 is made up of 12 amino acids. V was shortened by 3 bases and J by 4 bases, with 7 bases between the two germline ends. CDR1 is SEHNR and CDR2 is FQNEAQ in the germline V gene (reference sequence). DNA of the CDR3: TGTGCCAGCAGCTTTGACAGGTACGAGCAGTACTTC. This gives the protein CASSFDRYEQYF.